The 29 T cell receptor beta chains presented below share a single source sample, sequenced in a study of blood T cell repertoires in COVID-19. Sequenced by immunoSEQ multiplex PCR; TCRdb stores in-frame clones only, minus some. The sample yields 200,000 or so clones, around nine tenths seen once. The sample comprised peripheral blood. The receptors were sampled from a woman aged 55-70 years with acute or convalescent COVID-19.

The V and J genes are TRBV5-8 and TRBJ2-2, with 7 bases identical to TRBD1. The V gene end was trimmed by 5 bases and the J gene end by 4 bases; junction bases not matched to a gene: 8. This CDR3 has 15 amino acids. Germline V lookup: CDR1 SGHTS, CDR2 YDEGEE. CDR3 amino acids: CASRPVTGVTGELFF. In DNA form, the CDR3 reads TGTGCCAGCAGACCTGTAACAGGGGTCACCGGGGAGCTGTTTTTT.

The gene calls are TRBV7-2 and TRBJ2-5, with 8 bases aligning to TRBD1. After removal of 5 bases from V and 5 bases from J, the junction contained 7 bases not matched to a gene. The CDR3 runs to 14 residues. The germline CDR1 and CDR2 sequences are SGHTA and FQGNSA. For the CDR3, the DNA is TGTGCCAGCAGCCCTGACAGGGGATGGGAGACCCAGTACTTC. Protein product: CASSPDRGWETQYF.

V and J are TRBV9 and TRBJ1-2; D is possibly TRBD1 (5 bases). CDR1 is SGDLS and CDR2 is YYNGEE in the germline V gene. The V and J ends lost 0 bases and 7 bases respectively, with 25 bases between them. This CDR3 has 18 amino acids. Here the CDR3 reads CASSVASGRNGSPGGYTF. The DNA for the CDR3 is TGTGCCAGCAGCGTAGCGTCAGGGAGAAACGGGAGCCCTGGTGGCTACACCTTC.

This clone was recorded once. V usage is TRBV20-1 and J usage is TRBJ1-2; tentative D call: TRBD1 (5 bases). Trimming stripped 6 bases from V and 7 bases from J, with 12 bases between. This CDR3 contains 11 residues. Germline-derived CDR1 and CDR2 are DFQATT and SNEGSKA (reference sequence). The CDR3 DNA follows: TGCAGTGCGGGGAGGGGATCTGGCTACACCTTC. Protein sequence: CSAGRGSGYTF.

This chain links TRBV6-2 or TRBV6-3 with TRBJ2-1, with D hard to call. Trimming cost V 0 bases and J 7 bases, with 13 bases left between them. The CDR3 loop spans 15 amino acids. Germline CDR1 is MNHEY and CDR2 is SVGEGT. The CDR3 here is CASSYSVVSQNEQFF. The CDR3 DNA is TGTGCCAGCAGTTACTCAGTCGTCAGTCAGAATGAGCAGTTCTTC.

This chain links TRBV5-1 with TRBJ1-4; 9 bases are a match to TRBD1. This CDR3 has 18 residues. CDR1 is SGHRS, CDR2 YFSETQ, per germline. The V gene end was trimmed by 4 bases and the J gene end by 6 bases; junction bases not matched to a gene: 16. This CDR3 is CASSPEGTGISRDEKLFF. The CDR3 nucleotides read TGCGCCAGCAGCCCCGAGGGGACAGGGATCTCACGGGATGAAAAACTGTTTTTT. The full variable domain, in which reference TRBV5-1 and TRBJ1-4 provide the parts outside the CDR3, is KAGVTQTPRYLIKTRGQQVTLSCSPISGHRSVSWYQQTPGQGLQFLFEYFSETQRNKGNFPGRFSGRQFSNSRSEMNVSTLELGDSALYLCASSPEGTGISRDEKLFFGSGTQLSVL.

This chain links TRBV9 with TRBJ1-4; tentatively, D is TRBD1 (5 bases). The CDR3 has 15 amino acids. Germline V gene data show CDR1 as SGDLS and CDR2 as YYNGEE. The V and J ends lost 3 bases and 3 bases respectively, with 12 bases between them. CDR3: CASSAPGGPNEKLFF. CDR3 sequence (DNA): TGTGCCAGCAGCGCCCCGGGGGGACCTAATGAAAAACTGTTTTTT.

The chain combines TRBV19 with TRBJ2-2; D is ambiguous. The CDR3 contains 13 residues. CDR1 and CDR2 (germline): LNHDA, SQIVND (reference sequence). Trimming pared 2 bases from V and 5 bases from J, leaving 6 bases between. CDR3 sequence reads: CASSISGTGELFF. CDR3 DNA sequence: TGTGCCAGTAGTATATCCGGTACCGGGGAGCTGTTTTTT.

V usage is TRBV5-4 and J usage is TRBJ2-1, with 9 positions matching TRBD2. This CDR3 is built from 17 residues. The germline V gene encodes CDR1 SGHNT and CDR2 YYREEE (reference sequence). V lost 3 bases and J lost 1; bases outside the gene matches: 8. The CDR3 loop reads CASSSWTSELSYNEQFF. The DNA of the CDR3 is TGTGCCAGCAGCTCATGGACTAGCGAATTGTCCTACAATGAGCAGTTCTTC.

The chain carries TRBV9 and TRBJ2-3, with TRBD2 identical over 7 bases. CDR3 size: 15 residues. Trimming removed 2 bases from V and 2 bases from J; junction bases left unmatched: 5. CDR1 SGDLS and CDR2 YYNGEE come from the germline V gene. The CDR3 coding sequence is TGTGCCAGCAGCGTTGGGCTAGCGGACACAGATACGCAGTATTTT. This codes for CASSVGLADTDTQYF.

The chain joins TRBV5-1 to TRBJ1-1; 8 bases are a match to TRBD1. The germline gives CDR1 SGHRS, CDR2 YFSETQ. The CDR3 length is 14 residues. With V trimmed by 4 bases and J by 2 bases, 4 bases remained unmatched. CDR3 nucleotides: TGCGCCAGCAGCGACGACAGGGGAAACACTGAAGCTTTCTTT. This encodes CASSDDRGNTEAFF.

The chain recombines TRBV5-1 with TRBJ1-1, with 11 bases lining up with TRBD1. V dropped 4 bases and J dropped 5; count of bases not matched to a gene: 10. This CDR3 contains 16 residues. Germline V gene lookup returns CDR1 SGHRS and CDR2 YFSETQ. In nucleotides, the CDR3 is TGCGCCAGCAGCGAAGGGACAGGGGGTGGTCGAACTGAAGCTTTCTTT. This translates into CASSEGTGGGRTEAFF.

V and J are TRBV4-3 and TRBJ2-7; D gene unclear. In germline, CDR1 is LGHNA, CDR2 YSLEER. V lost 0 bases, J lost 0 bases, and 6 bases lay in between. CDR3 size: 14 residues. The CDR3 here is CASSQDLSSYEQYF. The CDR3 DNA follows: TGCGCCAGCAGCCAAGATCTGAGCTCCTACGAGCAGTACTTC.

The rearrangement links TRBV2 to TRBJ2-1; TRBD2 matches at 15 bases. V lost 2 bases, J lost 5 bases, and 4 bases stayed unmatched. Germline V lookup: CDR1 SNHLY, CDR2 FYNNEI. The CDR3 runs 17 residues. The DNA of the CDR3 is TGTGCCAGCAGTGAAAGAGGACTAGCGGGGGGGAACAATGAGCAGTTCTTC. This translates into CASSERGLAGGNNEQFF.

There are a few counts of this clone. The chain recombines TRBV14 with TRBJ1-1; D might be TRBD1 (6 bases). The CDR3 totals 13 residues. The ends were cut back, 2 bases at V and 5 bases at J, with 9 bases in the middle. Germline CDR1 is SGHDN and CDR2 is FVKESK. CDR3 loop: CASSQSRGTEAFF. The CDR3 region has the DNA TGTGCCAGCAGCCAATCCAGGGGTACTGAAGCTTTCTTT.

This clone has just one count. The chain joins TRBV18 to TRBJ2-3; the match to TRBD1 covers 9 bases. The germline CDR1 and CDR2 sequences are KGHSH and LQKENI. This CDR3 comprises 15 residues. The V segment lost 6 bases and the J segment 1 base; nucleotides outside the gene matches: 5. The CDR3 loop reads CASSLGQGGTDTQYF. CDR3 bases: TGTGCCAGCTCTTTGGGACAGGGTGGCACAGATACGCAGTATTTT.

The chain carries TRBV30 and TRBJ1-4, with D unclear. V gave up 3 bases and J gave up 7 bases, with 18 bases separating them. Germline V CDR1 and CDR2: GTSNPN, SVGIG (reference sequence). This CDR3 comprises 15 residues. The DNA of the CDR3 is TGTGCCTGGAGACAGAGCGGACTTCCCTCTGAAAAACTGTTTTTT. The encoded protein is CAWRQSGLPSEKLFF.

This clone was picked up one time. The V call is TRBV5-1, the J call TRBJ1-3, with TRBD1 matching 8 bases. Trimming took 0 bases from V and 3 from J; bases not matched to a gene: 5. Per germline, CDR1 SGHRS and CDR2 YFSETQ. There are 16 residues in the CDR3. The CDR3 DNA is TGCGCCAGCAGCTTGGGGACAGGGAAGAGTGGAAACACCATATATTTT. As protein: CASSLGTGKSGNTIYF.

This chain connects TRBV18 to TRBJ2-5; TRBD2 aligns across 10 bases. V shed 3 bases, J shed 5 bases, and the junction held 6 bases outside the gene matches. CDR1 is KGHSH, CDR2 LQKENI, per germline. CDR3 length: 15 amino acids. CDR3 in DNA: TGTGCCAGCTCACCTGGAGCGGGGGGGCAGGAGACCCAGTACTTC. Encoded protein: CASSPGAGGQETQYF.

The V and J genes are TRBV25-1 and TRBJ2-1; no clear D. There are 16 residues in the CDR3. CDR1 is MGHDK and CDR2 is SYGVNS in the germline V gene. Trimming shortened V by 0 bases and J by 0 bases, and 9 bases separated the two germline ends. CDR3 loop: CASSEYAASSYNEQFF. The CDR3 DNA reads as TGTGCCAGCAGTGAATACGCGGCCAGCTCCTACAATGAGCAGTTCTTC.

The DNA for the CDR3 is TGTGCCAGCAGCCGACGTCGGACAGGAGACACAGATACGCAGTATTTT. As protein: CASSRRRTGDTDTQYF. The chain has TRBV7-9 and TRBJ2-3; 7 nucleotides align to TRBD1. The junction had 10 bases not matched to a gene; V was cut back by 5 bases and J by 2 bases. The CDR3 sequence is 16 residues long. The germline V gene has CDR1 SEHNR and CDR2 FQNEAQ (reference sequence).

The rearrangement joins TRBV15 to TRBJ2-2; TRBD1 matches at 7 bases. The CDR3 loop spans 15 amino acids. Germline-derived CDR1 and CDR2 are LNHNV and YYDKDF (reference sequence). V shed 4 bases, J shed 1 base, and the junction held 3 bases outside the gene matches. The CDR3 DNA sequence: TGTGCCACCAGCAAGAACAGGGGGAACACCGGGGAGCTGTTTTTT. This sequence encodes CATSKNRGNTGELFF. The whole variable domain, remainder taken from reference TRBV15 and TRBJ2-2, is DAMVIQNPRYQVTQFGKPVTLSCSQTLNHNVMYWYQQKSSQAPKLLFHYYDKDFNNEADTPDNFQSRRPNTSFCFLDIRSPGLGDTAMYLCATSKNRGNTGELFFGEGSRLTVL.

The CDR3 DNA is TGTGCCAGGGGGGGAACAGGCTACACAGATACGCAGTATTTT. It encodes CARGGTGYTDTQYF. The chain recombines TRBV2 with TRBJ2-3; tentative D call: TRBD2 (6 bases). This CDR3 has 14 amino acids. Germline V gene sequence: CDR1 SNHLY, CDR2 FYNNEI. Trimming took off 9 bases at V and 2 bases at J, with 15 bases between the two ends.

The V and J genes are TRBV11-2 and TRBJ1-5; D is undetermined. Trimming cost V 1 base and J 0 bases, with 10 bases left between them. The CDR3 sequence is 16 residues long. Looked up from germline, CDR1 is SGHAT and CDR2 is FQNNGV. CDR3 amino acids: CASSLGHRLSNQPQHF. CDR3 nucleotides: TGTGCCAGCAGCTTAGGGCACCGTCTTAGCAATCAGCCCCAGCATTTT.

The gene calls are TRBV7-9 and TRBJ2-5; D possibly corresponds to TRBD1 (5 bases). Trimming took 4 bases from V and 5 from J, leaving 11 bases between them. Germline V gives CDR1 SEHNR, CDR2 FQNEAQ (reference sequence). The CDR3 runs to 13 residues. The CDR3 loop reads CASSSTVLETQYF. The DNA for the CDR3 is TGTGCCAGCAGCTCGACAGTCCTCGAGACCCAGTACTTC.

This sequence joins TRBV6-2 or TRBV6-3 and TRBJ2-5; D may be TRBD1 (6 bases). Germline lookup yields CDR1 MNHEY and CDR2 SVGEGT. The CDR3 extends over 15 amino acids. Trimming removed 6 bases from V and 4 bases from J, with 18 bases in between. The CDR3 sequence is CASSSHTGMGETQYF. CDR3 in DNA: TGTGCCAGCAGCTCCCATACAGGGATGGGAGAGACCCAGTACTTC.

The CDR3 region is CASSPPGTGRGYTF. The CDR3 bases are TGTGCCAGCAGTCCCCCCGGGACAGGGCGAGGCTACACCTTC. The chain is built from TRBV28 and TRBJ1-2, with TRBD1 matching 9 bases. Germline CDR1 MDHEN, CDR2 SYDVKM. With V trimmed by 5 bases and J by 8 bases, 9 bases remained unmatched. The CDR3 consists of 14 residues.

J is TRBJ2-5 and V is TRBV9; 7 positions match TRBD2. This CDR3 has 15 amino acids. The germline CDR1 and CDR2 sequences are SGDLS and YYNGEE. V was pared by 0 bases and J by 4 bases, with 6 bases of the junction left unmatched. DNA of the CDR3: TGTGCCAGCAGCGTAGGGACTAGTAAGGGAGAGACCCAGTACTTC. Its protein product is CASSVGTSKGETQYF.

The V and J genes are TRBV4-2 and TRBJ2-5, with TRBD1 as a possible D gene (6 bases). Trimming pared 1 base from V and 5 bases from J, leaving 17 bases between. The germline V gene has CDR1 LGHNA and CDR2 YNFKEQ. The CDR3 spans 16 residues. This CDR3 reads CASSQVAVQGLETQYF. The CDR3 nucleotides are TGTGCCAGCAGCCAAGTCGCGGTGCAGGGGTTGGAGACCCAGTACTTC.